Below, 3 T cell receptor beta chains from the same sample are listed, as sequenced in a study of cytomegalovirus exposure and HLA in healthy donors. Sequencing was performed with immunoSEQ multiplex PCR; in TCRdb, only in-frame clones are kept and a portion is missing. The sample lists 150,000 to 200,000 clones, roughly 86% seen once, with approximately 2.6% in the top ten. The sequenced sample was PBMCs. The receptors were sampled from a man aged 18 to 35 in good health and CMV-seropositive.

This clone has only a few counts. The DNA for the CDR3 is TGTGCCAGCAGCTTAGGGCACACGGGAGGAGGGACTGAAGCTTTCTTT. Amino acids: CASSLGHTGGGTEAFF. This sequence joins TRBV7-2 and TRBJ1-1; D unclear. Per germline, CDR1 SGHTA and CDR2 FQGNSA. CDR3 length equals 16 residues. V lost 1 base to trimming and J lost 5 bases, with 17 bases between them.

The V call is TRBV30, the J call TRBJ2-5, with a tentative D call TRBD1 (7 bases). The CDR3 extends over 17 amino acids. The ends were cut back, 1 base at V and 0 bases at J, with 18 bases in the middle. Germline CDR1 GTSNPN, CDR2 SVGIG (reference sequence). The CDR3 DNA reads TGTGCCTGGAGTGGAGGTCGCGGGACAGAGTACCAAGAGACCCAGTACTTC. Translation gives CAWSGGRGTEYQETQYF.

The chain links TRBV27 to TRBJ1-4; weak D call: TRBD1 (6 bases). The CDR3 is 19 residues long. The ends were cut back, 7 bases at V and 3 bases at J, with 27 bases in the middle. The germline V gene has CDR1 MNHEY and CDR2 SMNVEV (reference sequence). CDR3 sequence (DNA): TGTGCCAGCACGGGGGGGCCGCCGGTGGAACTACGTGCTAATGAAAAACTGTTTTTT. It translates to CASTGGPPVELRANEKLFF.